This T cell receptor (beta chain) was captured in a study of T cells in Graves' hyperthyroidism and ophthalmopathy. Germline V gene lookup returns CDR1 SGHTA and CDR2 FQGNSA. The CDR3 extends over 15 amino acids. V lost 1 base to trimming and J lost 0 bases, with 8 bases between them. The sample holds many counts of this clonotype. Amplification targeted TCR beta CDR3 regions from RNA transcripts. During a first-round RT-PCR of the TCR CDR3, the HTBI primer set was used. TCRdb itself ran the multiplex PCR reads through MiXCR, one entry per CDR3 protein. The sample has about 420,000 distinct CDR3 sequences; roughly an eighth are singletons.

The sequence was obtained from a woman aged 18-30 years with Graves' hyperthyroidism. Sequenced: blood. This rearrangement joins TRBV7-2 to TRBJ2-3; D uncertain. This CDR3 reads CASSLVLYSTDTQYF. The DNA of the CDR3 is TGTGCCAGCAGCTTAGTCCTCTATAGCACAGATACGCAGTATTTT. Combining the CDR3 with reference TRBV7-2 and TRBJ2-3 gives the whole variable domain GAGVSQSPSNKVTEKGKDVELRCDPISGHTALYWYRQSLGQGLEFLIYFQGNSAPDKSGLPSDRFSAERTGGSVSTLTIQRTQQEDSAVYLCASSLVLYSTDTQYFGPGTRLTVL.